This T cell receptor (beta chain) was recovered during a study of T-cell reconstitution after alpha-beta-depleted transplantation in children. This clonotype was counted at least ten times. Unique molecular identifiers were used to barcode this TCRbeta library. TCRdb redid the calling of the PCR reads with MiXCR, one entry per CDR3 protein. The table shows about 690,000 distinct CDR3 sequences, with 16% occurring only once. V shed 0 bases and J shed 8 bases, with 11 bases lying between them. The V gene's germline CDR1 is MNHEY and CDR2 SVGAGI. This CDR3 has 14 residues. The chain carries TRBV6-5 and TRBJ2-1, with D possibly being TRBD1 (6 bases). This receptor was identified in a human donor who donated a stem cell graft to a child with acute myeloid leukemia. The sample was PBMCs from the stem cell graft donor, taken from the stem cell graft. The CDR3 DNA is TGTGCCAGCAGTTACTCAGGGGGTTGGGATGAGCAGTTCTTC. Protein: CASSYSGGWDEQFF.